The 17 T cell receptor beta chains given below trace back to one sample, sequenced in a study of sequential checkpoint blockade in melanoma. Treatment specified: randomized to nivolumab then ipilimumab (arm A) or the reverse (arm B). Repertoires were generated with immunoSEQ multiplex PCR, while TCRdb's copy carries only in-frame clones and drops some. The table lists tens of thousands of clones, about four fifths of them singletons. The input for sequencing was CD8+ T cells sorted from blood (inferred from file names), taken from a patient given nivolumab and ipilimumab in sequence. These receptors came from a human donor with melanoma.

This clone was detected only a few times. The V call is TRBV27, the J call TRBJ1-2; D might be TRBD1 (5 bases). The CDR3 is 14 amino acids. CDR1 and CDR2 (germline): MNHEY, SMNVEV (reference sequence). V gave up 5 bases and J gave up 4 bases, with 14 bases separating them. CDR3 residues: CASSSRGSSYGYTF. As DNA, the CDR3 is TGTGCCAGCAGTAGTCGGGGGTCTAGCTATGGCTACACCTTC.

The rearrangement uses TRBV10-3 and TRBJ2-7; D not certain. Germline V gene data show CDR1 as ENHRY and CDR2 as SYGVKD. V was shortened by 2 bases and J by 0 bases, with 5 bases between the two germline ends. The CDR3 runs 13 residues. The CDR3: CAISEGSSYEQYF. DNA for the CDR3: TGTGCCATCAGTGAGGGCAGCTCCTACGAGCAGTACTTC.

The chain uses TRBV2 and TRBJ1-1; 8 positions match TRBD1. The CDR3 runs to 13 residues. V lost 9 bases and J lost 6; bases outside the gene matches: 9. In germline, CDR1 is SNHLY, CDR2 FYNNEI. The CDR3 is CAREDRGSPEAFF. DNA for the CDR3: TGTGCCAGGGAAGACAGGGGATCCCCTGAAGCTTTCTTT.

The chain combines TRBV7-4 with TRBJ1-1; TRBD1 matches at 9 bases. CDR1 and CDR2 (germline): SGHVT, SQSDAQ. The CDR3 is made up of 9 amino acids. The DNA of the CDR3 is TGTCCCGTGACAGGGGGTGCTTTCTTT. It codes for CPVTGGAFF. Combining the CDR3 with reference TRBV7-4 and TRBJ1-1 gives the whole variable domain GAGVSQSPRYKVAKRGRDVALRCDSISGHVTLYWYRQTLGQGSEVLTYSQSDAQRDKSGRPSGRFSAERPERSVSTLKIQRTEQGDSAVYLCPVTGGAFFGQGTRLTVV.

The V call is TRBV27, the J call TRBJ2-7; a weak D match, TRBD2 (6 bases). Between the trimmed V and J ends, which lost 3 bases and 6 bases, there was a span of 12 bases. Germline V gene lookup returns CDR1 MNHEY and CDR2 SMNVEV (reference sequence). The CDR3 is made up of 13 amino acids. CDR3 nucleotides: TGTGCCAGCAGTTTGGGACTCCATCTCGAGCAGTACTTC. Its translation is CASSLGLHLEQYF.

J is TRBJ2-1 and V is TRBV5-4; 12 bases align to TRBD2. V dropped 3 bases and J dropped 8; count of bases not matched to a gene: 6. Looked up from germline, CDR1 is SGHNT and CDR2 is YYREEE (reference sequence). The CDR3 has 15 residues. CDR3: CASSYLAGGPHEQFF. The DNA of the CDR3 is TGTGCCAGCAGCTACCTAGCGGGGGGGCCCCATGAGCAGTTCTTC.

The rearrangement uses TRBV7-3 and TRBJ2-7; 7 positions agree with TRBD1. This CDR3 comprises 14 residues. Trimming removed 5 bases from V and 5 bases from J; junction bases left unmatched: 9. Germline CDR1 is SGHTA and CDR2 is FQGTGA. CDR3 loop: CASSPSIRGNEQYF. The CDR3 DNA follows: TGTGCCAGCAGCCCCAGCATCAGGGGGAACGAGCAGTACTTC. The complete variable domain, with remaining parts taken from reference TRBV7-3 and TRBJ2-7, reads GAGVSQTPSNKVTEKGKYVELRCDPISGHTALYWYRQSLGQGPEFLIYFQGTGAADDSGLPNDRFFAVRPEGSVSTLKIQRTERGDSAVYLCASSPSIRGNEQYFGPGTRLTVT.

There are a few counts of this clone. The V and J genes are TRBV7-9 and TRBJ2-7; 11 bases map to TRBD2. The CDR3 totals 16 residues. V shed 4 bases and J 0 bases; nucleotides not matched to a gene: 5. Germline CDR1 SEHNR, CDR2 FQNEAQ (reference sequence). CDR3 in amino acids: CASSSGTSGASYEQYF. In DNA form, the CDR3 reads TGTGCCAGCAGCTCTGGGACTAGCGGAGCCTCCTACGAGCAGTACTTC.

This clone has a handful of counts. The V call is TRBV28, the J call TRBJ1-1; D is perhaps TRBD1 (5 bases). There are 12 residues in the CDR3. Germline values: CDR1 MDHEN, CDR2 SYDVKM. V was cut by 10 bases and J by 1 base, with 10 bases left in between. This CDR3 is CATNQGNTEAFF. The CDR3 DNA follows: TGTGCCACCAACCAGGGGAACACTGAAGCTTTCTTT. Using reference TRBV28 and TRBJ1-1 for the parts outside the CDR3, the full variable domain is DVKVTQSSRYLVKRTGEKVFLECVQDMDHENMFWYRQDPGLGLRLIYFSYDVKMKEKGDIPEGYSVSREKKERFSLILESASTNQTSMYLCATNQGNTEAFFGQGTRLTVV.

The chain links TRBV7-6 to TRBJ1-5; 7 nucleotides align to TRBD1. V lost 1 base and J lost 2; bases outside the gene matches: 5. Germline values: CDR1 SGHVS, CDR2 FNYEAQ. The CDR3 runs 16 residues. The CDR3, as DNA: TGTGCCAGCAGCTTAGGGGGGGACAGACGCAATCAGCCCCAGCATTTT. This sequence encodes CASSLGGDRRNQPQHF.

This clone has just a few counts. The rearrangement links TRBV5-5 to TRBJ1-3, with D uncertain. The CDR3 has 16 amino acids. Trimming removed 1 base at V and 0 bases at J, with 11 bases between. The germline CDR1 and CDR2 sequences are SGHKS and YYEKEE (reference sequence). CDR3: CASSLSGRVSGNTIYF. CDR3 coding DNA: TGTGCCAGCAGCTTGAGCGGTAGGGTCTCTGGAAACACCATATATTTT.

The genes are TRBV19 and TRBJ2-1, with 10 bases identical to TRBD2. Losses at the gene ends were 4 bases for V and 4 bases for J; bases not matched to a gene: 4. The CDR3 sequence is 15 residues long. CDR1 and CDR2 from the germline V gene are LNHDA and SQIVND (reference sequence). The CDR3 is CASSTISGGYNEQFF. The CDR3 nucleotides are TGTGCCAGTAGTACAATTAGCGGGGGGTACAATGAGCAGTTCTTC.

The chain couples TRBV5-4 to TRBJ2-7, with D possibly being TRBD1 (6 bases). Trimming removed 2 bases at V and 6 bases at J, with 15 bases between. This CDR3 spans 14 amino acids. Per germline, CDR1 SGHNT and CDR2 YYREEE (reference sequence). The DNA of the CDR3 is TGTGCCAGCAGCTTACCTTGGGACACTAGCGAGCAGTACTTC. As protein: CASSLPWDTSEQYF.

V is TRBV5-4 and J is TRBJ2-7; D is possibly TRBD1 (6 bases). The germline gives CDR1 SGHNT, CDR2 YYREEE (reference sequence). There are 15 residues in the CDR3. Trimming shortened V by 0 bases and J by 2 bases, and 12 bases separated the two germline ends. CDR3: CASSLGTGTPYEQYF. CDR3 coding DNA: TGTGCCAGCAGCTTGGGTACAGGGACCCCCTACGAGCAGTACTTC. The full variable domain, completed using reference TRBV5-4 and TRBJ2-7, is ETGVTQSPTHLIKTRGQQVTLRCSSQSGHNTVSWYQQALGQGPQFIFQYYREEENGRGNFPPRFSGLQFPNYSSELNVNALELDDSALYLCASSLGTGTPYEQYFGPGTRLTVT.

V and J are TRBV6-1 and TRBJ2-7, with a possible D match to TRBD1 (6 bases). The CDR3 covers 15 residues. The V gene's germline CDR1 is MNHNS and CDR2 SASEGT. Trimming left V 8 bases short and J 4 bases short, with 21 bases between. The CDR3 region is CASPKPTGSRYEQYF. As DNA, the CDR3 is TGTGCCAGCCCTAAGCCTACAGGGTCCCGTTACGAGCAGTACTTC.

V and J are TRBV19 and TRBJ2-7; D ambiguous. This CDR3 is built from 12 residues. Per the germline V gene, CDR1 is LNHDA and CDR2 is SQIVND (reference sequence). With 8 bases removed from V and 2 bases from J, the gap between germline ends came to 10 bases. The CDR3 loop reads CASPKPPYEQYF. For the CDR3, the DNA is TGTGCCAGTCCTAAACCTCCCTACGAGCAGTACTTC.

The gene calls are TRBV18 and TRBJ2-7, with D possibly being TRBD2 (6 bases). The V end lost 4 bases, the J end lost 6 bases, and 16 bases lay between the germline ends. The CDR3 totals 14 residues. Germline CDR1 and CDR2: KGHSH and LQKENI. The CDR3 loop reads CASSQGGDFGEQYF. The CDR3 nucleotides are TGTGCCAGCTCACAGGGTGGGGACTTTGGCGAGCAGTACTTC.